These 32 T cell receptor beta chains were all obtained from the same sample, sequenced in a study of metastatic and nonmetastatic thyroid tumors. TCRdb reanalyzed the PCR reads with MiXCR. There are fewer than 40,000 clones in the sample; 33% occur only once, and 15% to 20% lies in the top ten. Before thyroid surgery, none of the patients had received any treatment. Sequenced material: tumor tissue. The receptors stem from a female donor with papillary thyroid cancer or a benign thyroid nodule (not recorded which). Some clones in this sample may be carry-over from other donors' samples.

This chain links TRBV5-1 with TRBJ1-1; 8 nucleotides line up with TRBD1. J was trimmed by 5 bases and V by 4 bases; bases with no gene match: 4. This CDR3 contains 13 residues. CDR1 and CDR2 (germline): SGHRS, YFSETQ. CDR3 sequence: CASSPDRGTEAFF. The CDR3 DNA reads TGCGCCAGCAGCCCAGACAGGGGTACTGAAGCTTTCTTT.

This chain uses TRBV28 with TRBJ1-3; 10 bases fit TRBD1. Germline values: CDR1 MDHEN, CDR2 SYDVKM. The CDR3 is made up of 15 amino acids. J was trimmed by 1 base and V by 5 bases; bases with no gene match: 2. The CDR3: CASSPDRGSGNTIYF. As DNA, the CDR3 is TGTGCCAGCAGTCCGGACAGGGGGTCTGGAAACACCATATATTTT.

The V call is TRBV11-2, the J call TRBJ2-7; D is perhaps TRBD1 (6 bases). Trimming left V 5 bases short and J 2 bases short, with 22 bases between. The CDR3 loop spans 17 amino acids. Germline CDR1 is SGHAT and CDR2 is FQNNGV. The CDR3 loop reads CASSRYRLGQGTYEQYF. DNA of the CDR3: TGTGCCAGCAGCCGATATCGTCTGGGGCAGGGGACCTACGAGCAGTACTTC.

This chain connects TRBV7-8 to TRBJ2-1; TRBD2 matches at 12 bases. CDR1 SGHVS and CDR2 FQNEAQ come from the germline V gene. This CDR3 is 15 amino acids long. Trimming took 3 bases from V and 9 from J; bases not matched to a gene: 6. CDR3 region: CASSFTSGRFVEQFF. Written as DNA, the CDR3 is TGTGCCAGCAGCTTCACTAGCGGGAGGTTTGTTGAGCAGTTCTTC. Based on the CDR3 plus reference TRBV7-8 and TRBJ2-1, the full variable domain is GAGVSQSPRYKVAKRGQDVALRCDPISGHVSLFWYQQALGQGPEFLTYFQNEAQLDKSGLPSDRFFAERPEGSVSTLKIQRTQQEDSAVYLCASSFTSGRFVEQFFGPGTRLTVL.

This clone has ten or more counts. The CDR3 loop is CASSPNTGGRTGELFF. In DNA form, the CDR3 reads TGTGCCAGCAGTCCAAACACAGGGGGTCGTACCGGGGAGCTGTTTTTT. V and J are TRBV27 and TRBJ2-2; TRBD1 matches 8 bases. The CDR3 runs to 16 residues. Germline values: CDR1 MNHEY, CDR2 SMNVEV (reference sequence). V dropped 5 bases and J dropped 5; count of bases not matched to a gene: 10.

J is TRBJ2-1 and V is TRBV11-2; D gene unclear. V shed 4 bases and J shed 0 bases, with 10 bases lying between them. CDR3 length: 15 amino acids. Germline V CDR1 and CDR2: SGHAT, FQNNGV. The CDR3 DNA reads TGTGCCAGCAGCTCTGACGGAAGCTCCTACAATGAGCAGTTCTTC. Protein: CASSSDGSSYNEQFF.

This clone has only a few counts. V is TRBV15 and J is TRBJ2-7, with 8 bases identical to TRBD2. V dropped 0 bases and J dropped 0; count of bases not matched to a gene: 4. The CDR3 contains 16 residues. The germline gives CDR1 LNHNV, CDR2 YYDKDF (reference sequence). CDR3 DNA: TGTGCCACCAGCAGAGAGGGTAGCGGGGACTCCTACGAGCAGTACTTC. Translation gives CATSREGSGDSYEQYF.

This clone was observed a handful of times. This rearrangement joins TRBV6-6 to TRBJ2-7; possibly TRBD2 for D (6 bases). The CDR3 spans 18 residues. From germline, CDR1 is MNHNY and CDR2 SVGAGI (reference sequence). Trimming pared 2 bases from V and 5 bases from J, leaving 25 bases between. The CDR3 spells CASSYVAVGLHSEDEQYF. Written as DNA, the CDR3 is TGTGCCAGCAGTTACGTAGCGGTAGGCCTTCACTCTGAGGACGAGCAGTACTTC.

J is TRBJ2-7 and V is TRBV5-1, with D unresolved. V lost 1 base to trimming and J lost 0 bases, with 5 bases between them. CDR1 SGHRS and CDR2 YFSETQ come from the germline V gene. The CDR3 is made up of 13 amino acids. This CDR3 reads CASSLHPSYEQYF. Here the CDR3 DNA reads TGCGCCAGCAGCTTGCACCCCTCCTACGAGCAGTACTTC.

The rearrangement uses TRBV27 and TRBJ1-2; tentative D call: TRBD1 (5 bases). Deletions cut 3 bases from V and 8 bases from J, with 10 bases between. This CDR3 comprises 12 residues. The V gene's germline CDR1 is MNHEY and CDR2 SMNVEV (reference sequence). The CDR3 DNA reads as TGTGCCAGCAGTTTTAGGGACGGCGGCTACACCTTC. Its translation is CASSFRDGGYTF.

The chain employs TRBV6-2 or TRBV6-3 and TRBJ1-6, with a weak D call TRBD1 (6 bases). The CDR3 runs to 12 residues. V dropped 5 bases and J dropped 9 bases, with 8 bases sitting between them. CDR1 is MNHEY, CDR2 SVGEGT, per germline. The CDR3 is CASSDRPSPLHF. DNA for the CDR3: TGTGCCAGCAGTGACAGGCCTTCACCCCTCCACTTT.

The rearrangement links TRBV6-2 or TRBV6-3 to TRBJ1-2, with D hard to call. This CDR3 region has 13 residues. The V gene lost 7 bases and the J gene lost 6 bases, with 15 bases spanning the gap. Per the germline V gene, CDR1 is MNHEY and CDR2 is SVGEGT. In DNA, the CDR3 is TGTGCCAGCAAAAAAATAGGGATTCATGGCTACACCTTC. Amino acids: CASKKIGIHGYTF.

V and J are TRBV11-2 and TRBJ2-1; the D is unclear. The V end was cut by 4 bases, the J end by 2 bases, with 12 bases between. CDR3 length: 15 residues. Per the germline V gene, CDR1 is SGHAT and CDR2 is FQNNGV. Here the CDR3 DNA reads TGTGCCAGCAGCTCCTCAGGTGGAACCTACAATGAGCAGTTCTTC. Protein sequence: CASSSSGGTYNEQFF.

CDR3 sequence (DNA): TGTGCCAGCAGTTACTTTCCGGTGAGGGACGACAATGAGCAGTTCTTC. Residues: CASSYFPVRDDNEQFF. The rearrangement uses TRBV6-4 and TRBJ2-1, with D perhaps being TRBD1 or TRBD2 (5 bases each). Germline CDR1 reads MRHNA; CDR2 reads SNTAGT. This CDR3 region has 16 residues. The V gene lost 5 bases and the J gene lost 5 bases, with 19 bases spanning the gap.

This clone was counted between two and nine times. The chain carries TRBV20-1 and TRBJ1-2, with 8 positions matching TRBD1. The CDR3 extends over 16 amino acids. Germline V lookup: CDR1 DFQATT, CDR2 SNEGSKA (reference sequence). Trimming removed 3 bases from V and 3 bases from J; junction bases left unmatched: 12. Here the CDR3 DNA reads TGCAGTGCTAGTCCCGGGACAGGAGGCCAATACTATGGCTACACCTTC. This translates into CSASPGTGGQYYGYTF.

The chain couples TRBV11-3 to TRBJ2-5; 8 nucleotides line up with TRBD1. The CDR3 loop spans 15 amino acids. Germline loops: CDR1 SGHNT, CDR2 YENEEA. V was pared by 5 bases and J by 5 bases, with 10 bases of the junction left unmatched. CDR3 sequence (DNA): TGTGCCAGCAGCCAAGACAGGGGAGGTGGTGAGACCCAGTACTTC. It is translated as CASSQDRGGGETQYF.

The genes are TRBV27 and TRBJ1-2; no reliable D call. Germline CDR1 and CDR2: MNHEY and SMNVEV (reference sequence). V was clipped by 4 bases and J by 8 bases, with 14 bases between them. The CDR3 totals 13 residues. CDR3 residues: CASSSPSKSGYTF. As DNA, the CDR3 is TGTGCCAGCAGTTCCCCCTCTAAAAGCGGCTACACCTTC.

The genes are TRBV11-3 and TRBJ1-2; the D gene is possibly TRBD1 (5 bases). Trimming stripped 0 bases from V and 6 bases from J, with 5 bases between. In germline, CDR1 is SGHNT, CDR2 YENEEA. The CDR3 runs 12 residues. CDR3 DNA: TGTGCCAGCAGCTTAGACAGGGATGGCTACACCTTC. Amino acids: CASSLDRDGYTF. The whole variable domain, remainder taken from reference TRBV11-3 and TRBJ1-2, is EAGVVQSPRYKIIEKKQPVAFWCNPISGHNTLYWYLQNLGQGPELLIRYENEEAVDDSQLPKDRFSAERLKGVDSTLKIQPAELGDSAVYLCASSLDRDGYTFGSGTRLTVV.

V gene TRBV7-2 combines with J gene TRBJ2-7, with 8 bases that match TRBD2. Germline V gene sequence: CDR1 SGHTA, CDR2 FQGNSA. The junction had 4 bases not matched to a gene; V was cut back by 6 bases and J by 3 bases. The CDR3 sequence is 13 residues long. The CDR3 spells CASSYSGNYEQYF. CDR3 sequence (DNA): TGTGCCAGCAGTTATAGCGGGAACTACGAGCAGTACTTC.

This sequence joins TRBV25-1 and TRBJ1-3; 9 bases agree with TRBD1. CDR1 and CDR2 (germline): MGHDK, SYGVNS. This CDR3 has 14 residues. V dropped 5 bases and J dropped 4; count of bases not matched to a gene: 3. CDR3 region: CASSRTGEGNTIYF. The CDR3 nucleotides are TGTGCCAGCAGTAGGACAGGGGAAGGAAACACCATATATTTT. Complete variable domain (other parts from reference TRBV25-1 and TRBJ1-3): EADIYQTPRYLVIGTGKKITLECSQTMGHDKMYWYQQDPGMELHLIHYSYGVNSTEKGDLSSESTVSRIRTEHFPLTLESARPSHTSQYLCASSRTGEGNTIYFGEGSWLTVV.

Only a few counts were recorded for this clone. Other DNA variants within this sample encode the same CDR3. J is TRBJ2-7 and V is TRBV6-1; a possible D gene is TRBD2 (7 bases). CDR3 length: 16 residues. V was cut by 6 bases and J by 3 bases, with 21 bases left in between. Germline V lookup: CDR1 MNHNS, CDR2 SASEGT. The CDR3 is CASSPGAGGANYEQYF. CDR3 in DNA: TGTGCCAGCAGCCCCGGAGCTGGGGGGGCTAACTACGAGCAGTACTTC.

This clone is large within its sample. The chain recombines TRBV27 with TRBJ2-7, with 7 bases matching TRBD2. V gave up 5 bases and J gave up 8 bases; unmatched junction bases: 12. This CDR3 is 14 amino acids long. Per the germline V gene, CDR1 is MNHEY and CDR2 is SMNVEV (reference sequence). The CDR3 here is CASSEGGGATKQYF. The CDR3 DNA follows: TGTGCCAGCAGTGAGGGCGGGGGAGCTACGAAGCAGTACTTC.

The genes are TRBV24-1 and TRBJ2-7; the D gene is possibly TRBD2 (7 bases). Germline-derived CDR1 and CDR2 are KGHDR and SFDVKD. This CDR3 region has 11 residues. Trimming removed 9 bases at V and 6 bases at J, with 11 bases between. CDR3 residues: CATPRGGEQYF. The CDR3 nucleotides are TGTGCCACCCCAAGGGGGGGCGAGCAGTACTTC.

This clone was detected only a few times. The CDR3, as DNA: TGTGCCAGCAGTGCATCCGGGTTTTCCTACGAGCAGTACTTC. This gives the protein CASSASGFSYEQYF. The V and J genes are TRBV27 and TRBJ2-7; D not resolved. The CDR3 loop spans 14 amino acids. V lost 5 bases and J lost 1, with 12 bases in between. Germline V gives CDR1 MNHEY, CDR2 SMNVEV (reference sequence).

V usage is TRBV5-5 and J usage is TRBJ2-2; tentatively, D is TRBD1 (5 bases). Germline CDR1 SGHKS, CDR2 YYEKEE (reference sequence). The CDR3 contains 15 residues. V lost 0 bases, J lost 1 base, and 7 bases lay in between. Here the CDR3 reads CASSLAQVNTGELFF. DNA for the CDR3: TGTGCCAGCAGCTTGGCACAGGTGAACACCGGGGAGCTGTTTTTT.

This sequence joins TRBV5-1 and TRBJ1-2, with D possibly being TRBD1 (6 bases). V lost 1 base, J lost 3 bases, and 10 bases lay in between. This CDR3 contains 14 residues. CDR1 is SGHRS and CDR2 is YFSETQ in the germline V gene. The CDR3: CASSLTGKDYGYTF. The CDR3 nucleotides are TGCGCCAGCAGCTTGACAGGGAAGGACTATGGCTACACCTTC.

This clone was detected only a few times. A much larger clone is a single base away; this may be a read error. This same CDR3 is encoded by further DNA sequences in the sample. This chain uses TRBV28 with TRBJ1-2, with TRBD1 identical over 10 bases. The germline gives CDR1 MDHEN, CDR2 SYDVKM. V lost 7 bases and J lost 3; bases outside the gene matches: 14. This CDR3 comprises 17 residues. CDR3 DNA: TGTGCCAGCAAGACGAGGGACAGGGGACTTCTTGACTATGGCTACACCTTC. It yields the protein CASKTRDRGLLDYGYTF.

By share of the sample, this clone is medium-sized. The chain recombines TRBV3-1 with TRBJ2-3; a weak D match, TRBD2 (5 bases). V lost 8 bases, J lost 6 bases, and 12 bases lay in between. The CDR3 spans 12 residues. CDR1 is LGHDT and CDR2 is YNNKEL in the germline V gene (reference sequence). CDR3 coding DNA: TGTGCCAGCCGAGGGAATAGTGATACGCAGTATTTT. It specifies CASRGNSDTQYF.

A few counts support this clone. The chain couples TRBV6-1 to TRBJ2-7, with TRBD1 matching 8 bases. With V trimmed by 6 bases and J by 6 bases, 10 bases remained unmatched. This CDR3 region has 14 residues. The V gene's germline CDR1 is MNHNS and CDR2 SASEGT. The CDR3 is CASRTETGGGEQYF. Written as DNA, the CDR3 is TGTGCCAGCAGGACTGAAACAGGGGGTGGCGAGCAGTACTTC.

The CDR3 reads CATTGPPGNEQFF. In nucleotides, the CDR3 is TGTGCCACCACGGGACCTCCAGGCAATGAGCAGTTCTTC. This sequence joins TRBV15 and TRBJ2-1, with D perhaps matching TRBD1 or TRBD2 (5 bases each). The CDR3 length is 13 residues. Per the germline V gene, CDR1 is LNHNV and CDR2 is YYDKDF (reference sequence). V was clipped by 7 bases and J by 6 bases, with 13 bases between them.

This clone was seen more than once but under ten times. The chain recombines TRBV10-3 with TRBJ1-2; weak D call: TRBD1 (5 bases). Trimming cost V 4 bases and J 13 bases, with 16 bases left between them. The CDR3 loop spans 12 amino acids. From germline, CDR1 is ENHRY and CDR2 SYGVKD. CDR3 region: CAISGDGTRCTF. The CDR3 DNA reads TGTGCCATCAGTGGGGATGGGACCCGCTGCACCTTC.

The V call is TRBV5-8, the J call TRBJ2-1; D is unclear. Germline CDR1 SGHTS, CDR2 YDEGEE. Between the trimmed V and J ends, which lost 4 bases and 4 bases, there was a span of 6 bases. This CDR3 has 12 amino acids. CDR3 nucleotide sequence: TGTGCCAGCAGCCACGAATACAATGAGCAGTTCTTC. It codes for CASSHEYNEQFF.